This TCR beta chain was documented in a study of blood T cell repertoires in COVID-19 (TCRdb year 2020). For the wider study: Collaborator samples came from the United States, Italy and Spain and covered acute and convalescent phases of COVID-19. The repertoires were released in a freely available public database meant as a resource for research on the immune response to SARS-CoV-2. The samples were drawn from the first 160 participants of the ongoing ImmuneRACE study and from 950 to 1,500 subjects provided by 6 global collaborators. HLA class I and class II types, where available, came from metadata supplied by the sample provider rather than from assay-based typing. A de-identified subject ID, COVID-19 status, age in years and sex were almost always included in the sample metadata. Deeply sampled blood TCRbeta repertoires from subjects exposed to, actively infected with, or recovered from COVID-19 were included in the dataset. The material from the prospective study consisted of cDNA or gDNA derived from T cells, B-cell-depleted T cells, or PBMCs. Overall results and qualifications from the work: How much clinical and demographic metadata was included differed by source and by participant, and the metadata was provided uncurated.

Collaborating institutions collected whole blood in K2EDTA tubes following their own protocols. Collaborator samples were shipped for TCRbeta analysis as frozen whole blood, isolated PBMCs, or DNA extracted from either sample type. Turning to this clone: Which antigen it targets is not known. Base qualities are not at hand, and no much larger clone is one base apart.

TCRbeta CDR3 regions were amplified from genomic DNA using the immunoSEQ Assay, a bias-controlled multiplex PCR. Per the original workflow: Nucleated cell counts per sample were estimated from amplification of reference gene primers within the assay. To quantify the absolute abundance of each unique TCRbeta CDR3 rearrangement, sequence reads were collapsed and filtered. For each sample, productive Simpson clonality was calculated by taking the square root of Simpson's diversity index across productive rearrangements. In TCRdb, the immuneACCESS table is reduced to in-frame sequences with V and J assigned. These tables do not hold every clone; where another copy was compared, an unresolved V gene accounts for under half, and the others remain unexplained. From that table come the V and J calls and clone size; the DNA was used to work out D and trimming. Within this sample are under 250,000 clones, with around 82% of them counted one time only. The ten largest account for roughly 2.4% of the sample.

V is pared back by 4 bases and J by 3 bases, with 2 bases lying between the germline termini. Based on the germline V gene (reference sequence), the CDR1 and CDR2 sequences are DFQATT and SNEGSKA. The CDR3 covers 10 residues, taking in both the cysteine and the phenylalanine. Only CDR3 DNA remains: 30 bases, in frame from the first base. This receptor was identified in a woman aged 55-69 years with acute or convalescent COVID-19. The chain links TRBV20-1 with TRBJ2-3, with the D segment identity uncertain. Material for sequencing was peripheral blood. The DNA sequence is TGCAGTGCTACTACAGATACGCAGTATTTT. Translation gives CSATTDTQYF.